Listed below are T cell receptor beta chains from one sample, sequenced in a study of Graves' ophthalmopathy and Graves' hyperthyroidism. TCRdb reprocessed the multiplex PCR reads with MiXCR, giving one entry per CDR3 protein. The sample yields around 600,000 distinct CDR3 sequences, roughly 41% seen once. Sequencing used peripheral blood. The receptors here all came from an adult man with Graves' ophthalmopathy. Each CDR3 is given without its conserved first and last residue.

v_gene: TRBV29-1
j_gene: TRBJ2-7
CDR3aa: SATRQGDEQY

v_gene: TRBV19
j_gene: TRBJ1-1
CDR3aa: ASTGGPANTEAF

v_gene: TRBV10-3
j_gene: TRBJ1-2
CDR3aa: AISEGGQGTNYGYT

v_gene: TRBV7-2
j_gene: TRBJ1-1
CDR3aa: ASSPTMAGEAEAF

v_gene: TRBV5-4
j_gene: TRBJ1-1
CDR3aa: ASSLRGLTNTEAF

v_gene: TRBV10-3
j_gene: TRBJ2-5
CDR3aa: AIGGTGEETQY

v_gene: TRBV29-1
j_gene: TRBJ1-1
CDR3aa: SVELGQSNTEAF

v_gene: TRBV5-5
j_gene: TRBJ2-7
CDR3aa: ASSFAFAQGVKYEQY

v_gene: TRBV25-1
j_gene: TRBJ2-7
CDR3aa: ASSSAGWHEQY

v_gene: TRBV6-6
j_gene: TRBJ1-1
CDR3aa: ASTEGLRIEAF

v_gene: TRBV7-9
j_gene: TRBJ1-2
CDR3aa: ASSLEDGIHGYT

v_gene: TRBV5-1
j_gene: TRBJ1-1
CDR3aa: ASSLGDSLNTEAF

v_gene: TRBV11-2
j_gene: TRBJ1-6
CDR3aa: ASSFEGTLH

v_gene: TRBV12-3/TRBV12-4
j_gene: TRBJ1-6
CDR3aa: ASSLGHPGRGSPLH

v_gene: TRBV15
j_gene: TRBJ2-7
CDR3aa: ATSKGIFDEQY

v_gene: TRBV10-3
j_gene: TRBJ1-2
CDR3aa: AISELGPLYGYT

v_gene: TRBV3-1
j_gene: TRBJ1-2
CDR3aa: ASSPHGTRGNGYT

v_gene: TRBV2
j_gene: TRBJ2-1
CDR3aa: ASSGDNVYNEQF

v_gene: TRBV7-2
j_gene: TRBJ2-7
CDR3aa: ASSFFGGSSYEQY

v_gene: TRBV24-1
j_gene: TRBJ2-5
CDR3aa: ATSYSSGPPGQETQY